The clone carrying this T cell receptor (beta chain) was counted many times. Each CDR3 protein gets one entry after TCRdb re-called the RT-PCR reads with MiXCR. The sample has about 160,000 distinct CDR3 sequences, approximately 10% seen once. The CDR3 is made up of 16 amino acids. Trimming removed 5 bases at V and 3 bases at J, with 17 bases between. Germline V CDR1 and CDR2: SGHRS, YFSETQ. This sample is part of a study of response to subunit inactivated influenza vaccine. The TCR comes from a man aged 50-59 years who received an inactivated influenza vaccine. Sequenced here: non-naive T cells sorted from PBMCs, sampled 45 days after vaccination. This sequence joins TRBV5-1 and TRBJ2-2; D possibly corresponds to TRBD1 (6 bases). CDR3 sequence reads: CASRPLGGSDTGELFF. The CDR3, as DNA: TGCGCCAGCAGACCCCTTGGGGGCTCGGACACCGGGGAGCTGTTTTTT.